This T cell receptor beta chain comes out of a study of response to subunit inactivated influenza vaccine. TCRdb reprocessed the RT-PCR reads via MiXCR and lists one record per CDR3 protein. Here the sample spans some 500,000 distinct CDR3 sequences, approximately 13% being singletons. V was trimmed by 4 bases and J by 0 bases, leaving 9 bases between them. The CDR3 has 14 amino acids. This clonotype was seen a handful of times. J is TRBJ2-5 and V is TRBV12-3 or TRBV12-4; D not resolved. The TCR sequence derives from a man aged 45-65 years who received an inactivated influenza vaccine. The specimen was PBMCs from blood, collected around seven weeks after vaccination. In DNA form, the CDR3 reads TGTGCCAGCAGTTCAGTAATGTACCAAGAGACCCAGTACTTC. Translating it yields CASSSVMYQETQYF.